These 27 T cell receptor beta chains originate from one sample sequenced in a study of cytomegalovirus exposure and HLA in healthy donors. Primers: 60 Vbeta forward and 13 Jbeta reverse. Using immunoSEQ multiplex PCR, the repertoire was profiled, and TCRdb retains in-frame clones only, with some absent. Of some 170,000 clones detected, roughly 80% appear once; the ten largest clones hold about 9.9%. Sequenced input: PBMCs. Receptors originate from a man aged 18 to 30 in good health and CMV-seropositive.

CDR3 coding DNA: TGCAGCGTTGAAAGGGGGCAAAAGACTGAAGCTTTCTTT. Translated, it gives CSVERGQKTEAFF. This rearrangement joins TRBV29-1 to TRBJ1-1; 7 bases align to TRBD1. The CDR3 extends over 13 amino acids. Germline CDR1 reads SQVTM; CDR2 reads ANQGSEA. The V gene end was trimmed by 2 bases and the J gene end by 5 bases; junction bases not matched to a gene: 5.

The genes are TRBV5-1 and TRBJ2-7, with TRBD2 as a possible D gene (5 bases). Per germline, CDR1 SGHRS and CDR2 YFSETQ. V was trimmed by 4 bases and J by 4 bases, leaving 15 bases between them. This CDR3 is built from 14 residues. Written as DNA, the CDR3 is TGCGCCAGCAGCGGCGACTACCCCGGGTACGAGCAGTACTTC. As protein: CASSGDYPGYEQYF.

V is TRBV19 and J is TRBJ1-5, with 10 bases matching TRBD1. The CDR3 is 14 amino acids. Germline V gene lookup returns CDR1 LNHDA and CDR2 SQIVND (reference sequence). V shed 7 bases, J shed 6 bases, and the junction held 6 bases outside the gene matches. For the CDR3, the DNA is TGTGCCAGTACCGAGGGGACAGGGGTTCAGCCCCAGCATTTT. It is translated as CASTEGTGVQPQHF.

V usage is TRBV6-5 and J usage is TRBJ1-1, with D uncertain. V shed 8 bases and J shed 5 bases, with 18 bases lying between them. The CDR3 sequence is 14 residues long. In germline, CDR1 is MNHEY, CDR2 SVGAGI. CDR3 sequence: CASRREGKGTEAFF. The CDR3 coding sequence is TGTGCCAGCCGCCGCGAGGGAAAGGGAACTGAAGCTTTCTTT.

This clone occurred a few times. CDR3 region: CASSIGIAGVLNEQYF. The CDR3 bases are TGTGCCAGTAGTATAGGGATAGCGGGAGTATTGAACGAGCAGTACTTC. The chain couples TRBV19 to TRBJ2-7; 9 bases are a match to TRBD2. V gave up 1 base and J gave up 5 bases; unmatched junction bases: 9. This CDR3 is 16 amino acids long. The germline CDR1 and CDR2 sequences are LNHDA and SQIVND (reference sequence).

The gene calls are TRBV4-2 and TRBJ2-1, with D possibly being TRBD2 (7 bases). This CDR3 is 15 amino acids long. Germline CDR1 LGHNA, CDR2 YNFKEQ. Trimming pared 4 bases from V and 8 bases from J, leaving 18 bases between. CDR3 sequence reads: CASSPKNRGADEQFF. DNA of the CDR3: TGTGCCAGCAGCCCTAAAAACCGGGGGGCGGATGAGCAGTTCTTC.

V is TRBV2 and J is TRBJ1-1, with 8 positions matching TRBD1. The germline V gene has CDR1 SNHLY and CDR2 FYNNEI. The CDR3 is 14 amino acids. The ends lost 5 bases at V and 11 bases at J; junction bases unmatched: 13. In DNA, the CDR3 is TGTGCCAGCAGTATACGACAGGGGACGGTGGTGGCTTTCTTT. This codes for CASSIRQGTVVAFF.

The chain is built from TRBV21-1 and TRBJ2-1; the table's D gene call, TRBD1, was not cross checked with the DNA. TRBV21-1 is given as a pseudogene. The CDR3 has 15 residues. The CDR3 spells CAPLWGLSSYNEQFF. The CDR3 region has the DNA TGTGCCCCCCTCTGGGGGCTAAGCTCCTACAATGAGCAGTTCTTC.

V usage is TRBV2 and J usage is TRBJ1-1, with TRBD1 matching over 7 bases. Per the germline V gene, CDR1 is SNHLY and CDR2 is FYNNEI. CDR3 length equals 14 residues. J gave up 3 bases and V 6 bases, and 7 bases lay outside the gene matches. The CDR3 nucleotides read TGTGCCAGCAGGAGGGGGCAGGGGGACACTGAAGCTTTCTTT. Protein sequence: CASRRGQGDTEAFF. The full variable domain, rest sourced from reference TRBV2 and TRBJ1-1, is EPEVTQTPSHQVTQMGQEVILRCVPISNHLYFYWYRQILGQKVEFLVSFYNNEISEKSEIFDDQFSVERPDGSNFTLKIRSTKLEDSAMYFCASRRGQGDTEAFFGQGTRLTVV.

V is TRBV9 and J is TRBJ2-7, with 11 bases identical to TRBD1. Germline V gene lookup returns CDR1 SGDLS and CDR2 YYNGEE. The V and J ends lost 3 bases and 3 bases, in that order; junction bases with no gene match: 5. CDR3 length: 15 residues. For the CDR3, the DNA is TGTGCCAGCAGCGCCGGACAGGGGGCAGGCTACGAGCAGTACTTC. Its translation: CASSAGQGAGYEQYF.

This clone was observed a handful of times. The chain combines TRBV4-3 with TRBJ1-2; 7 nucleotides agree with TRBD1. The germline V gene encodes CDR1 LGHNA and CDR2 YSLEER. This CDR3 has 15 amino acids. V gave up 0 bases and J gave up 5 bases; unmatched junction bases: 6. CDR3 sequence: CASSQDDRVGYGYTF. CDR3 coding DNA: TGCGCCAGCAGCCAAGACGACAGGGTTGGTTATGGCTACACCTTC.

This chain connects TRBV25-1 to TRBJ2-7, with TRBD1 matching 9 bases. J gave up 2 bases and V 3 bases, and 8 bases lay outside the gene matches. The CDR3 consists of 16 residues. Germline assignment: CDR1 MGHDK and CDR2 SYGVNS. CDR3 sequence (DNA): TGTGCCAGCAGTGATTCACCGGGACAGGGACCCTACGAGCAGTACTTC. This gives the protein CASSDSPGQGPYEQYF.

The chain couples TRBV9 to TRBJ2-3, with 12 bases matching TRBD2. Trimming took 0 bases from V and 6 from J; bases not matched to a gene: 8. Germline V gene data show CDR1 as SGDLS and CDR2 as YYNGEE. CDR3 size: 17 residues. The CDR3 DNA is TGTGCCAGCAGCGTAGAACCTAGCGGGAGGGCCTCGGATACGCAGTATTTT. It translates to CASSVEPSGRASDTQYF.

This clone is a singleton in its sample. The chain couples TRBV2 to TRBJ2-1; tentatively, D is TRBD1 (6 bases). The V gene lost 10 bases and the J gene lost 0 bases, with 22 bases spanning the gap. Germline V gives CDR1 SNHLY, CDR2 FYNNEI. The CDR3 sequence is 17 residues long. The chain's CDR3 is CAILETGPISSYNEQFF. For the CDR3, the DNA is TGTGCCATACTCGAGACAGGCCCTATTAGCTCCTACAATGAGCAGTTCTTC.

The chain combines TRBV27 with TRBJ1-1; D possibly corresponds to TRBD1 (5 bases). The germline gives CDR1 MNHEY, CDR2 SMNVEV (reference sequence). CDR3 length: 15 residues. V lost 1 base, J lost 5 bases, and 14 bases lay in between. The CDR3 region is CASSLYQGRETEAFF. DNA for the CDR3: TGTGCCAGCAGTTTATATCAGGGTCGAGAAACTGAAGCTTTCTTT.

The chain is built from TRBV11-2 and TRBJ1-5; the D is unclear. V lost 2 bases, J lost 0 bases, and 8 bases lay in between. The CDR3 has 15 residues. Germline CDR1 reads SGHAT; CDR2 reads FQNNGV. The CDR3 bases are TGTGCCAGCAGCTTAATGGCAGATAGCAATCAGCCCCAGCATTTT. It codes for CASSLMADSNQPQHF.

The chain combines TRBV4-3 with TRBJ1-5, with 7 bases matching TRBD1. The CDR3 totals 16 residues. Germline V lookup: CDR1 LGHNA, CDR2 YSLEER. After removal of 0 bases from V and 2 bases from J, the junction contained 4 bases not matched to a gene. Here the CDR3 DNA reads TGCGCCAGCAGCCAAGACCTCAGGGGGGGCAATCAGCCCCAGCATTTT. Translated: CASSQDLRGGNQPQHF.

The chain has TRBV7-8 and TRBJ1-5; 7 nucleotides align to TRBD1. V shed 5 bases and J 1 base; nucleotides not matched to a gene: 8. The CDR3 consists of 16 residues. Per the germline V gene, CDR1 is SGHVS and CDR2 is FQNEAQ. The CDR3 loop reads CASSPGTAESNQPQHF. The CDR3, as DNA: TGTGCCAGCAGCCCCGGGACAGCCGAGAGCAATCAGCCCCAGCATTTT.

The chain joins TRBV13 to TRBJ2-7; 8 bases are a match to TRBD1. CDR3 length: 15 residues. Germline V gene data show CDR1 as PRHDT and CDR2 as FYEKMQ (reference sequence). Losses at the gene ends were 5 bases for V and 4 bases for J; bases not matched to a gene: 10. Here the CDR3 DNA reads TGTGCCAGCAGCAACCAAAGACAGGGGATATACGAGCAGTACTTC. Translation gives CASSNQRQGIYEQYF. Using reference TRBV13 and TRBJ2-7 for the parts outside the CDR3, the full variable domain is AAGVIQSPRHLIKEKRETATLKCYPIPRHDTVYWYQQGPGQDPQFLISFYEKMQSDKGSIPDRFSAQQFSDYHSELNMSSLELGDSALYFCASSNQRQGIYEQYFGPGTRLTVT.

V gene TRBV11-2 combines with J gene TRBJ2-3, with D possibly being TRBD2 (6 bases). The V end was cut by 1 base, the J end by 0 bases, with 11 bases between. CDR1 and CDR2 (germline): SGHAT, FQNNGV. The CDR3 contains 16 residues. The CDR3 spells CASSLAGVTSTDTQYF. Here the CDR3 DNA reads TGTGCCAGCAGCTTAGCGGGAGTTACTAGCACAGATACGCAGTATTTT.

The chain recombines TRBV11-2 with TRBJ1-2; perhaps TRBD1 as D (5 bases). The CDR3 runs to 14 residues. The germline CDR1 and CDR2 sequences are SGHAT and FQNNGV. The V gene lost 5 bases and the J gene lost 4 bases, with 14 bases spanning the gap. CDR3 sequence reads: CASSAETATYGYTF. The CDR3 bases are TGTGCCAGCAGCGCAGAGACAGCTACCTATGGCTACACCTTC.

This clone was found once. The chain employs TRBV9 and TRBJ1-2, with D maybe TRBD1 (6 bases). V was clipped by 0 bases and J by 2 bases, with 14 bases between them. Germline V lookup: CDR1 SGDLS, CDR2 YYNGEE. The CDR3 has 16 residues. CDR3 bases: TGTGCCAGCAGCGTAGAAGGGAGCAGGGGAAACTATGGCTACACCTTC. It encodes CASSVEGSRGNYGYTF.

The chain recombines TRBV7-9 with TRBJ1-4, with D unclear. The CDR3 length is 14 residues. Germline V lookup: CDR1 SEHNR, CDR2 FQNEAQ (reference sequence). With 1 base removed from V and 3 bases from J, the gap between germline ends came to 6 bases. The CDR3 coding sequence is TGTGCCAGCAGCTTAGACGCGGCTAATGAAAAACTGTTTTTT. Its protein product is CASSLDAANEKLFF.

The rearrangement uses TRBV5-1 and TRBJ2-3, with a weak D call TRBD2 (5 bases). The CDR3 runs to 16 residues. In germline, CDR1 is SGHRS, CDR2 YFSETQ. V dropped 0 bases and J dropped 2 bases, with 13 bases sitting between them. CDR3 nucleotides: TGCGCCAGCAGCTTGGCCCGGACTTTTTACACAGATACGCAGTATTTT. Translating it yields CASSLARTFYTDTQYF.

The chain carries TRBV18 and TRBJ2-7, with a weak D call TRBD2 (6 bases). The CDR3 loop spans 11 amino acids. Germline V gene data show CDR1 as KGHSH and CDR2 as LQKENI. Trimming stripped 5 bases from V and 7 bases from J, with 9 bases between. This chain's CDR3 is CASSGGWEQYF. The CDR3 DNA follows: TGTGCCAGCTCAGGAGGGTGGGAGCAGTACTTC.

The chain carries TRBV16 and TRBJ1-5; D remains ambiguous. Germline loops: CDR1 KGHSY, CDR2 FQNENV. The ends were cut back, 2 bases at V and 6 bases at J, with 8 bases in the middle. This CDR3 spans 13 amino acids. The CDR3 region has the DNA TGTGCCAGCAGCCAACGGGTTGGTCAGCCCCAGCATTTT. Translation gives CASSQRVGQPQHF.

Only one count was recorded for this clone. The rearrangement joins TRBV2 to TRBJ1-1; D remains ambiguous. With 5 bases removed from V and 1 base from J, the gap between germline ends came to 8 bases. The germline CDR1 and CDR2 sequences are SNHLY and FYNNEI. CDR3 size: 13 residues. The CDR3, as DNA: TGTGCCAGCAGTTACAACAGGAACACTGAAGCTTTCTTT. Protein sequence: CASSYNRNTEAFF.